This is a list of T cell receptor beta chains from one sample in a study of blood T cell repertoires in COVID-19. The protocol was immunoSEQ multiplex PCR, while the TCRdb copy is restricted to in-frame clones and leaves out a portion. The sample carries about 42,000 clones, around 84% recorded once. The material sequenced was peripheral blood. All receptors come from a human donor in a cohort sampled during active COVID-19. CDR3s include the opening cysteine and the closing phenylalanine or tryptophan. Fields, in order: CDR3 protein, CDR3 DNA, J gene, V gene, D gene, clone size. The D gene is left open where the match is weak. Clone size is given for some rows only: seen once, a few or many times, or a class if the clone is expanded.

CDR3: CASSLGSNRLMLVEKLFF
DNA: TGTGCCAGCAGCTTGGGGTCTAACAGGTTAATGCTGGTCGAAAAACTGTTTTTT
J: TRBJ1-4
V: TRBV5-6
D: NA
size: NA

CDR3: CASSLEALRRPASGANVLTF
DNA: TGTGCCAGCAGCTTAGAAGCGCTGAGACGGCCTGCCTCTGGGGCCAACGTCCTGACTTTC
J: TRBJ2-6
V: TRBV11-2
D: NA
size: once

CDR3: CASSPTGGQWVYSPLHF
DNA: TGTGCCAGCTCACCCACAGGAGGGCAATGGGTTTATTCACCCCTCCACTTT
J: TRBJ1-6
V: TRBV18
D: NA
size: NA

CDR3: CASTPQGLNTGELFF
DNA: TGTGCCAGCACACCTCAGGGATTGAACACCGGGGAGCTGTTTTTT
J: TRBJ2-2
V: TRBV3-1/TRBV3-2
D: NA
size: NA

CDR3: CASSSRGQGGYTF
DNA: TGTGCCAGCAGTTCCAGGGGGCAAGGGGGCTACACCTTC
J: TRBJ1-2
V: TRBV6-5
D: TRBD1
size: NA

CDR3: CAISDTSFGSYEQYF
DNA: TGTGCCATCAGTGATACATCTTTTGGCTCCTACGAGCAGTACTTC
J: TRBJ2-7
V: TRBV10-3
D: NA
size: NA

CDR3: CASSRTSGGETQYF
DNA: TGTGCCAGCAGCCGGACTAGCGGGGGGGAGACCCAGTACTTC
J: TRBJ2-5
V: TRBV14
D: TRBD2
size: once

CDR3: CASSLTDRGLSGELFF
DNA: TGCGCCAGCAGCCTTACGGACAGGGGGCTTTCCGGGGAGCTGTTTTTT
J: TRBJ2-2
V: TRBV5-1
D: TRBD1
size: NA

CDR3: CASLDPGYPDTQYF
DNA: TGTGCCAGCCTCGATCCAGGGTATCCAGATACGCAGTATTTT
J: TRBJ2-3
V: TRBV3-1/TRBV3-2
D: NA
size: NA

CDR3: CASTISPGTGVETQYF
DNA: TGTGCCAGCACCATTTCTCCCGGGACAGGGGTAGAGACCCAGTACTTC
J: TRBJ2-5
V: TRBV28
D: TRBD1
size: NA

CDR3: CASSYSWTRDTGELFF
DNA: TGTGCCAGCAGTTACTCGTGGACTAGGGACACCGGGGAGCTGTTTTTT
J: TRBJ2-2
V: TRBV6-5
D: TRBD2
size: once

CDR3: CASRQTTGLYGYTF
DNA: TGTGCCAGCAGGCAGACTACAGGGCTCTATGGCTACACCTTC
J: TRBJ1-2
V: TRBV28
D: NA
size: few

CDR3: CASRQGNNSPLHF
DNA: TGTGCCAGCAGACAGGGAAATAATTCACCCCTCCACTTT
J: TRBJ1-6
V: TRBV28
D: NA
size: NA

CDR3: CASNRLKNTGELFF
DNA: TGTGCCAGCAACAGGCTAAAGAACACCGGGGAGCTGTTTTTT
J: TRBJ2-2
V: TRBV2
D: NA
size: NA

CDR3: CASSINQGQAEAFF
DNA: TGTGCCAGTAGTATAAACCAGGGACAGGCAGAAGCTTTCTTT
J: TRBJ1-1
V: TRBV19
D: TRBD1
size: NA

CDR3: CASSRGQSFYGYTF
DNA: TGTGCCAGCAGCCGGGGACAGTCCTTCTATGGCTACACCTTC
J: TRBJ1-2
V: TRBV5-8
D: TRBD1
size: NA

CDR3: CASTLGQGWDGYTF
DNA: TGTGCCAGCACCTTAGGGCAGGGGTGGGATGGCTACACCTTC
J: TRBJ1-2
V: TRBV28
D: NA
size: NA

CDR3: CASSLRVSPLHF
DNA: TGTGCCAGCAGCTTGCGGGTATCACCCCTCCACTTT
J: TRBJ1-6
V: TRBV13
D: NA
size: NA

CDR3: CASSLSSGIQETQYF
DNA: TGTGCCAGCAGCCTCTCTTCAGGGATCCAAGAGACCCAGTACTTC
J: TRBJ2-5
V: TRBV9
D: NA
size: once

CDR3: CASSLVRVNTEAFF
DNA: TGTGCCAGCAGCTTAGTGAGAGTGAACACTGAAGCTTTCTTT
J: TRBJ1-1
V: TRBV7-9
D: NA
size: NA

CDR3: CATSRDFGQGGSDTQYF
DNA: TGTGCCACCAGCAGAGATTTTGGACAGGGAGGATCAGATACGCAGTATTTT
J: TRBJ2-3
V: TRBV15
D: TRBD1
size: NA

CDR3: CASSWTGDNQPQHF
DNA: TGTGCCAGTAGTTGGACAGGGGACAATCAGCCCCAGCATTTT
J: TRBJ1-5
V: TRBV19
D: TRBD1
size: NA

CDR3: CATSDWGDNTGELFF
DNA: TGTGCCACCAGTGATTGGGGAGACAACACCGGGGAGCTGTTTTTT
J: TRBJ2-2
V: TRBV24-1
D: NA
size: NA

CDR3: CASSYNQGALETQYF
DNA: TGTGCCAGCAGCTATAATCAGGGGGCATTGGAGACCCAGTACTTC
J: TRBJ2-5
V: TRBV7-7
D: TRBD1
size: NA

CDR3: CATAERYGGELFF
DNA: TGCGCCACCGCGGAGAGGTACGGCGGGGAGCTGTTTTTT
J: TRBJ2-2
V: TRBV10-2
D: NA
size: NA

CDR3: CASSQPGTGLTGELFF
DNA: TGTGCCAGCAGTCAACCCGGGACAGGGTTGACCGGGGAGCTGTTTTTT
J: TRBJ2-2
V: TRBV25-1
D: TRBD1
size: NA

CDR3: CAWSAGQSYNEQFF
DNA: TGTGCCTGGAGTGCGGGACAGAGCTACAATGAGCAGTTCTTC
J: TRBJ2-1
V: TRBV30
D: TRBD1
size: NA

CDR3: CASSLFASGGYPSTDTQYF
DNA: TGTGCCAGCAGCTTATTCGCTAGCGGGGGTTACCCTAGCACAGATACGCAGTATTTT
J: TRBJ2-3
V: TRBV7-3
D: TRBD2
size: NA

CDR3: CASSVRGGGNSPLHF
DNA: TGTGCCAGCAGCGTACGAGGGGGGGGTAATTCACCCCTCCACTTT
J: TRBJ1-6
V: TRBV9
D: NA
size: few

CDR3: CASSQDGLAGGSSYNEQFF
DNA: TGTGCCAGCAGCCAAGATGGCCTAGCGGGGGGGAGCTCCTACAATGAGCAGTTCTTC
J: TRBJ2-1
V: TRBV4-2
D: TRBD2
size: many

CDR3: CASSFLRGGGQETQYF
DNA: TGTGCCAGCAGCTTCTTGCGGGGGGGAGGCCAAGAGACCCAGTACTTC
J: TRBJ2-5
V: TRBV7-2
D: TRBD2
size: NA

CDR3: CASRTGTGGDFQAFF
DNA: TGTGCCAGCAGGACCGGGACAGGGGGTGATTTTCAAGCTTTCTTT
J: TRBJ1-1
V: TRBV28
D: TRBD1
size: NA

CDR3: CAITNEGVGEQYF
DNA: TGTGCCATCACTAACGAAGGGGTTGGGGAGCAGTACTTC
J: TRBJ2-7
V: TRBV10-3
D: NA
size: NA

CDR3: CASSLGGHPSNQPQHF
DNA: TGTGCCAGCAGTTTAGGGGGACACCCTAGCAATCAGCCCCAGCATTTT
J: TRBJ1-5
V: TRBV27
D: NA
size: NA

CDR3: CASLTGGAGQPQHF
DNA: TGTGCCAGCCTAACAGGGGGCGCGGGTCAGCCCCAGCATTTT
J: TRBJ1-5
V: TRBV28
D: TRBD1
size: NA

CDR3: CASSQEAAEYGETQYF
DNA: TGCGCCAGCAGCCAAGAGGCGGCGGAGTACGGGGAGACCCAGTACTTC
J: TRBJ2-5
V: TRBV4-3
D: NA
size: NA

CDR3: CASSFRSGGREETQYF
DNA: TGTGCCAGCAGCTTCCGCTCCGGGGGGCGGGAAGAGACCCAGTACTTC
J: TRBJ2-5
V: TRBV7-2
D: NA
size: NA

CDR3: CASTSSTGGNTIYF
DNA: TGCGCCAGCACCTCATCTACAGGGGGAAACACCATATATTTT
J: TRBJ1-3
V: TRBV5-1
D: NA
size: NA

CDR3: CASRQGGVIGYTF
DNA: TGTGCCAGCAGACAGGGGGGGGTCATTGGCTACACCTTC
J: TRBJ1-2
V: TRBV6-5
D: TRBD1
size: NA

CDR3: CSASFSGGRETQYF
DNA: TGCAGTGCTAGTTTTAGCGGGGGACGAGAGACCCAGTACTTC
J: TRBJ2-5
V: TRBV20-1
D: TRBD2
size: NA

CDR3: CASSLMGAEETQYF
DNA: TGTGCCAGCAGCTTAATGGGGGCGGAGGAGACCCAGTACTTC
J: TRBJ2-5
V: TRBV7-3
D: NA
size: NA

CDR3: CASTDRTGDSYEQYF
DNA: TGTGCCAGCACCGACCGGACAGGGGACTCCTACGAGCAGTACTTC
J: TRBJ2-7
V: TRBV5-4
D: TRBD1
size: NA

CDR3: CASRDSRIGETQYF
DNA: TGTGCCAGCAGGGATTCTAGGATTGGGGAGACCCAGTACTTC
J: TRBJ2-5
V: TRBV2
D: NA
size: NA